These 2 T cell receptor beta chains share one sample of origin, sequenced in a study of cytomegalovirus exposure and HLA in healthy donors. Profiling relied on immunoSEQ multiplex PCR, and the TCRdb table lists in-frame clones only, not all of them. Among fewer than 400,000 clones, 70% to 90% were seen once, and the ten largest hold roughly 0.96%. Sequencing was carried out using PBMCs. The receptors come from a man younger than 40 in good health and CMV-seronegative.

This clone appeared a single time. The J gene is TRBJ2-7, the V gene TRBV6-5, with 9 bases aligning to TRBD2. V trimming: 5 bases; J trimming: 2 bases; junction bases outside the gene matches: 4. CDR3 length: 14 residues. Germline CDR1 and CDR2: MNHEY and SVGAGI. CDR3 sequence reads: CASSLAGNTYEQYF. CDR3 nucleotides: TGTGCCAGCAGTCTAGCGGGGAACACCTACGAGCAGTACTTC.

V usage is TRBV4-3 and J usage is TRBJ2-7, with TRBD1 matching over 7 bases. CDR3 length equals 15 residues. Trimming cost V 3 bases and J 2 bases; bases outside gene matches: 7. The V gene's germline CDR1 is LGHNA and CDR2 YSLEER. CDR3 sequence reads: CASSQIQGYTYEQYF. The CDR3 coding sequence is TGCGCCAGCAGCCAGATACAGGGGTACACCTACGAGCAGTACTTC.